This T cell receptor (beta chain) comes out of a study of cytomegalovirus exposure and HLA in healthy donors. The PCR was carried out with 60 Vbeta primers and 13 Jbeta primers. Measured with immunoSEQ multiplex PCR; TCRdb has only the in-frame clones, and not every one. The sample lists about 130,000 clones; roughly a tenth were seen once. The CDR3 length is 15 residues. The germline V gene has CDR1 LGHNA and CDR2 YNFKEQ. V was cut by 2 bases and J by 2 bases, with 10 bases left in between. The sample was PBMCs. This TCR came from a young woman in good health and CMV-seropositive. The V gene is TRBV4-2, the J gene TRBJ2-1; D not certain. CDR3 in amino acids: CASSQRLETYNEQFF. As DNA, the CDR3 is TGTGCCAGCAGCCAACGACTGGAGACCTACAATGAGCAGTTCTTC.